Below, one T cell receptor beta chain is given with its context. The antigen remains undetermined. This sample is drawn from a study of T cells in Graves' hyperthyroidism and ophthalmopathy. RNA transcripts were the template for amplifying TCR beta CDR3 regions. With the HTBI primer set, the TCR CDR3 went through a first round of RT-PCR. TCRdb redid the calling of the multiplex PCR reads with MiXCR, one entry per CDR3 protein. The repertoire includes approximately 360,000 distinct CDR3 sequences, more than 20% of them detected once, and 73% sits in the top ten. Notes on the study in general: Blood held most thyroid clonotypes expanded above 0.001 frequency. Separation of ophthalmopathy from stable hyperthyroidism was achieved by a 13 V-J model.

Absent ophthalmopathy progression within 18 months defined stable Graves' hyperthyroidism. The study enrolled patients aged 18 to 65 with newly diagnosed hyperthyroidism of under 2 months' duration. The CDR3 covers 14 residues. Germline V CDR1 and CDR2: MNHNS, SASEGT. This TCR came from a man aged 50 to 60 with Graves' hyperthyroidism. The chain recombines TRBV6-1 with TRBJ2-6; no clear D. The specimen sequenced was blood. The chain's CDR3 is CAATLSSGANVLTF. In nucleotides, the CDR3 is TGTGCGGCAACACTGAGCTCTGGGGCCAACGTCCTGACTTTC.